This TCR beta chain was captured in a study of T cell repertoires in cytomegalovirus infection. Overall study: Recently identified HLA-C-restricted CMV epitopes and well-studied HLA-B-restricted CMV epitopes were used by the study. The study's findings and limits: Dominating the ex vivo response were TCR beta clonotypes that were CMV-specific and HLA-C-restricted.

The CDR3 consists of 14 residues. The V gene's germline CDR1 is MNHEY and CDR2 SVGEGT. The germline V and J ends were trimmed by 3 bases and 3 bases, with 11 bases remaining between them. This clonotype was seen a handful of times. Its specificity is not known. TCRdb itself ran the reads through MiXCR, one entry per CDR3 protein. In the table there are just over 450,000 distinct CDR3 sequences, more than 40% of which are singletons. The sequencing used cultured PBMCs, collected from culture after CMV antigen stimulation. The TCR comes from a human donor in good health (CMV status not recorded). Some clones in this sample may be carry-over from other donors' samples. The J gene is TRBJ1-1, the V gene TRBV6-2 or TRBV6-3; D perhaps matches TRBD1 (6 bases). In DNA form, the CDR3 reads TGTGCCAGCAGTTATCAACAGGGAGACACTGAAGCTTTCTTT. It encodes CASSYQQGDTEAFF.